This T cell receptor (beta chain) was observed in a study of T cell responses to AZD1222 COVID-19 vaccine. This clone was observed a handful of times. Clones were read by immunoSEQ multiplex PCR, and TCRdb kept only the in-frame ones, dropping some. The sample includes about 60,000 clones, 84% of them seen just once. The sequenced sample was peripheral blood, obtained on day 0 of AZD1222 vaccination. This sequence originates from an adult in good health.

The CDR3 loop reads CASSTGQGTGSPLHF. In DNA form, the CDR3 reads TGTGCCAGCAGCACCGGACAGGGTACGGGCTCACCCCTCCACTTT. The gene calls are TRBV13 and TRBJ1-6; 8 bases agree with TRBD1. The CDR3 sequence is 15 residues long. Trimming at V came to 5 bases and at J to 10 bases, leaving 10 bases not matched to a gene. Germline V gene sequence: CDR1 PRHDT, CDR2 FYEKMQ (reference sequence).